A selection of T cell receptor beta chains follows, all from one sample in a study of blood T cell repertoires in COVID-19. The protocol was immunoSEQ multiplex PCR, while the TCRdb copy is restricted to in-frame clones and leaves out a portion. The table records just over 50,000 clones, roughly 84% of them present only once. Sequencing was done on a sample of peripheral blood. All receptors derive from a human donor with active COVID-19. The donor label of this sample is uncertain. Each CDR3 is given with its conserved first and last residue. A D gene is named only where the DNA matches it firmly. Size tells how often a clone was seen (once, few, many) or the class of an expanded clone, and some rows leave it out.

>TRBJ2-2|NA|NA|TRBV7-2
CASSYTTGELFF
TGTGCCAGCAGCTACACAACCGGGGAGCTGTTTTTT
>TRBJ1-5|few|NA|TRBV6-5
CASSYTGMGQPQHF
TGTGCCAGCAGTTACACAGGGATGGGTCAGCCCCAGCATTTT
>TRBJ2-4|NA|TRBD2|TRBV5-1
CASSLVVSGTKNIQYF
TGCGCCAGCAGCTTGGTGGTCAGCGGGACGAAAAACATTCAGTACTTC
>TRBJ2-7|NA|NA|TRBV5-4
CASSLGPNYEQYF
TGTGCCAGCAGCTTGGGGCCGAACTACGAGCAGTACTTC
>TRBJ1-4|NA|NA|TRBV18
CASSPAGPGTNEKLFF
TGTGCCAGCTCACCGGCGGGACCAGGCACTAATGAAAAACTGTTTTTT
>TRBJ1-1|NA|TRBD1|TRBV5-1
CASSATGTGGAEAFF
TGCGCCAGCAGCGCCACCGGGACAGGAGGCGCTGAAGCTTTCTTT
>TRBJ2-2|NA|NA|TRBV11-3
CASSLATGELFF
TGTGCCAGCAGCTTAGCTACCGGGGAGCTGTTTTTT
>TRBJ1-3|NA|NA|TRBV9
CASSVAGVPTGGNTIYF
TGTGCCAGCAGCGTAGCAGGGGTCCCCACAGGAGGAAACACCATATATTTT
>TRBJ1-3|once|NA|TRBV12-3/TRBV12-4
CASSPMNTIYF
TGTGCCAGCAGCCCAATGAACACCATATATTTT
>TRBJ2-3|NA|TRBD2|TRBV3-1/TRBV3-2
CASSQDYSGGATQYF
TGTGCCAGCAGCCAAGATTATAGCGGGGGGGCCACGCAGTATTTT
>TRBJ2-5|NA|TRBD1|TRBV7-8
CASSLEWDRETQYF
TGTGCCAGCAGCTTAGAATGGGACAGAGAGACCCAGTACTTC
>TRBJ2-5|NA|NA|TRBV6-1
CASSESRGQETQYF
TGTGCCAGCAGTGAAAGCCGGGGCCAAGAGACCCAGTACTTC
>TRBJ2-1|NA|NA|TRBV5-6
CASSSDTTSNERQFF
TGTGCCAGCAGCTCGGACACGACGTCCAATGAGCGGCAGTTCTTC
>TRBJ2-3|NA|TRBD2|TRBV4-2
CASSHRIAGGTDTQYF
TGTGCCAGCAGCCATAGGATAGCGGGGGGCACAGATACGCAGTATTTT
>TRBJ2-7|once|TRBD1|TRBV27
CASTSSGTGGYEQYF
TGTGCCAGCACCTCCTCCGGGACAGGGGGGTACGAGCAGTACTTC
>TRBJ2-2|NA|TRBD1|TRBV9
CAAAIPRDRGNTGELFF
TGTGCCGCAGCTATCCCTAGAGACAGGGGGAACACCGGGGAGCTGTTTTTT
>TRBJ1-5|NA|NA|TRBV21-1
CATVLIPSAGGGNQPQHF
TGTGCCACCGTCCTTATACCCTCGGCAGGGGGTGGCAATCAGCCCCAGCATTTT
>TRBJ2-6|NA|NA|TRBV9
CASSVGGGSGANVLTF
TGTGCCAGCAGCGTAGGTGGGGGGTCTGGGGCCAACGTCCTGACTTTC
>TRBJ1-5|NA|TRBD1|TRBV24-1
CATSDSGTGSNNQPQHF
TGTGCCACCAGTGACTCCGGGACAGGGTCAAACAATCAGCCCCAGCATTTT
>TRBJ2-3|NA|NA|TRBV7-9
CASSFSSPDTQYF
TGTGCCAGCAGCTTTTCTTCCCCAGATACGCAGTATTTT
>TRBJ2-2|once|TRBD2|TRBV4-1
CASSQDRTSGYPGELFF
TGCGCCAGCAGCCAAGACCGGACTAGCGGGTATCCCGGGGAGCTGTTTTTT
>TRBJ2-3|NA|TRBD2|TRBV19
CASSTGGGARNTQYF
TGTGCCAGTAGTACAGGCGGGGGGGCCAGAAATACGCAGTATTTT
>TRBJ2-5|NA|NA|TRBV12-3/TRBV12-4
CASRRVGETQYF
TGTGCCAGCAGGAGGGTCGGGGAGACCCAGTACTTC
>TRBJ1-1|NA|TRBD1|TRBV5-4
CASSSGQVLNTEAFF
TGTGCCAGCAGCTCCGGACAGGTTTTGAACACTGAAGCTTTCTTT
>TRBJ2-3|NA|NA|TRBV7-3
CASSLTGGGADTQYF
TGTGCCAGCAGCTTAACCGGCGGGGGCGCAGATACGCAGTATTTT
>TRBJ2-1|once|TRBD2|TRBV7-2
CASSLGISGGPQNEQFF
TGTGCCAGCAGCTTAGGGATTAGCGGGGGCCCTCAAAATGAGCAGTTCTTC
>TRBJ2-7|NA|NA|TRBV11-2
CASSSQGGHYEQYF
TGTGCCAGCAGCTCTCAAGGTGGACACTACGAGCAGTACTTC
>TRBJ1-3|once|NA|TRBV14
CASSLSTAGSGNTIYF
TGTGCCAGCAGCCTATCTACCGCCGGGTCTGGAAACACCATATATTTT
>TRBJ2-7|NA|NA|TRBV6-2/TRBV6-3
CASSSLSYEQYF
TGTGCCAGCAGTTCCCTATCCTACGAGCAGTACTTC
>TRBJ2-7|few|TRBD2|TRBV7-9
CASSSGLAVYEQYF
TGTGCCAGCAGCTCGGGACTAGCGGTGTACGAGCAGTACTTC
>TRBJ1-5|NA|NA|TRBV6-6
CASRNYQGQPQHF
TGTGCCAGCAGAAACTATCAGGGGCAGCCCCAGCATTTT
>TRBJ1-1|NA|NA|TRBV7-2
CASSLWSGTEAFF
TGTGCCAGCAGCTTATGGAGTGGCACTGAAGCTTTCTTT
>TRBJ2-7|once|NA|TRBV3-1/TRBV3-2
CASTTGGLYEQYF
TGTGCCAGCACCACCGGGGGGCTGTACGAGCAGTACTTC
>TRBJ1-2|once|TRBD1|TRBV7-8
CASSAHDRDGYTF
TGTGCCAGCAGCGCCCACGACAGGGATGGCTACACCTTC
>TRBJ2-3|once|NA|TRBV7-2
CASSLGSGDTQYF
TGTGCCAGCAGCTTAGGGTCGGGAGATACGCAGTATTTT
>TRBJ2-2|NA|TRBD2|TRBV5-4
CASSATSNPNTGELFF
TGTGCCAGCAGCGCGACTAGCAACCCGAACACCGGGGAGCTGTTTTTT
>TRBJ2-3|few|NA|TRBV4-2
CASSLVGGLRTDTQYF
TGTGCCAGCAGCCTGGTAGGGGGATTGAGGACAGATACGCAGTATTTT
>TRBJ2-5|NA|TRBD2|TRBV7-8
CASSPGRLAGLYGETQYF
TGTGCCAGCAGCCCGGGTAGACTAGCGGGGCTTTACGGAGAGACCCAGTACTTC
>TRBJ1-2|NA|NA|TRBV4-3
CASSPDPGYGYTF
TGCGCCAGCAGCCCAGATCCAGGGTATGGCTACACCTTC
>TRBJ2-7|NA|NA|TRBV29-1
CSGLEQGYEQYF
TGCAGCGGCCTTGAACAGGGCTACGAGCAGTACTTC
>TRBJ2-1|NA|NA|TRBV19
CASSIGSGIYNEQFF
TGTGCCAGTAGTATTGGTAGCGGAATCTACAATGAGCAGTTCTTC
>TRBJ1-2|once|TRBD1|TRBV5-1
CASSRIPGQGSGYTF
TGCGCCAGCAGCCGGATCCCGGGACAGGGCTCAGGCTACACCTTC
>TRBJ2-7|NA|NA|TRBV5-8
CASSFLLSEQYF
TGTGCCAGCAGCTTCTTGCTGAGCGAGCAGTACTTC
>TRBJ2-5|NA|NA|TRBV5-5
CASSRIGAGEETQYF
TGTGCCAGCAGCAGAATAGGTGCGGGCGAAGAGACCCAGTACTTC
>TRBJ2-7|NA|NA|TRBV12-3/TRBV12-4
CASATGYEQYF
TGTGCCAGCGCTACGGGATACGAGCAGTACTTC